The next 32 T cell receptor beta chains were all read from a single sample in a study of metastatic and nonmetastatic thyroid tumors. TCRdb used MiXCR to call clones anew from the PCR reads. The sample has about 5,800 clones, roughly a fifth seen once. Patients had received no treatment of any kind before thyroid surgery. Sample: adjacent normal tissue. The receptors come from a female donor with papillary thyroid cancer or a benign thyroid nodule (not recorded which). Some clones in this sample may be carry-over from other donors' samples.

By frequency in the sample, this clone is medium-sized. The rearrangement uses TRBV4-2 and TRBJ1-1, with TRBD1 as a possible D gene (6 bases). This CDR3 contains 14 residues. Germline CDR1 is LGHNA and CDR2 is YNFKEQ. Trimming shortened V by 5 bases and J by 4 bases, and 14 bases separated the two germline ends. This CDR3 reads CASSKGGGVTEAFF. The CDR3 region has the DNA TGTGCCAGCAGCAAAGGAGGGGGAGTCACTGAAGCTTTCTTT.

This rearrangement joins TRBV27 to TRBJ2-4, with D tentatively TRBD1 (6 bases). CDR1 and CDR2 (germline): MNHEY, SMNVEV (reference sequence). Trimming left V 6 bases short and J 10 bases short, with 16 bases between. The CDR3 spans 13 residues. The CDR3 spells CASRGGEYRIQYF. The DNA for the CDR3 is TGTGCCAGCAGAGGGGGAGAATATAGAATTCAGTACTTC.

This clone was seen a few times. This sequence joins TRBV19 and TRBJ1-1; tentative D call: TRBD1 (5 bases). The CDR3 covers 14 residues. Germline lookup yields CDR1 LNHDA and CDR2 SQIVND (reference sequence). V lost 4 bases and J lost 0, with 9 bases in between. CDR3 sequence (DNA): TGTGCCAGTAGTACGACAGCCTTGAACACTGAAGCTTTCTTT. Residues: CASSTTALNTEAFF.

Concerning this clone itself: A single base separates this from a much larger clone, so it may be a read error. V and J are TRBV19 and TRBJ2-5; 7 bases are a match to TRBD1. The CDR3 has 15 amino acids. Germline V gene lookup returns CDR1 LNHDA and CDR2 SQIVND (reference sequence). CDR3 protein: CASSAGTELQDTQYF. In DNA, the CDR3 is TGTGCCAGTAGTGCCGGGACAGAGCTCCAAGATACCCAGTACTTC.

In its sample, this clone ranks as medium-sized (0.01 to 0.1%). The chain joins TRBV28 to TRBJ2-5; D may be TRBD2 (6 bases). The germline CDR1 and CDR2 sequences are MDHEN and SYDVKM. The CDR3 has 16 residues. V dropped 3 bases and J dropped 4 bases, with 18 bases sitting between them. The DNA of the CDR3 is TGTGCCAGCAGTTTGATAGAGGGAGGCACCCGAGAGACCCAGTACTTC. Protein: CASSLIEGGTRETQYF.

Notes on this clone: A read error is likely, as this CDR3 ends without the conserved phenylalanine or tryptophan. The chain links TRBV11-3 to TRBJ2-7; 12 bases line up with TRBD2. The germline V gene has CDR1 SGHNT and CDR2 YENEEA. The CDR3 loop spans 15 amino acids. V lost 2 bases and J lost 7; bases outside the gene matches: 6. For the CDR3, the DNA is TGTGCCAGCAGCTTAATACTAGCGGGAGGCAGTGAGCAGTACCTC. It specifies CASSLILAGGSEQYL.

This clone was seen a few times. The chain carries TRBV6-1 and TRBJ1-1; D gene ambiguous. This CDR3 comprises 13 residues. Germline V gene sequence: CDR1 MNHNS, CDR2 SASEGT. The germline V and J ends were trimmed by 10 bases and 1 base, with 13 bases remaining between them. The CDR3 DNA is TGTGCCAACAGCGAGACACCGAACACTGAAGCTTTCTTT. Encoded protein: CANSETPNTEAFF.

The rearrangement links TRBV5-1 to TRBJ2-1; TRBD2 matches at 8 bases. This CDR3 is 18 amino acids long. The germline CDR1 and CDR2 sequences are SGHRS and YFSETQ. V was pared by 8 bases and J by 4 bases, with 20 bases of the junction left unmatched. The chain's CDR3 is CARKLARATGGGYNEQFF. CDR3 sequence (DNA): TGCGCCAGGAAATTAGCGAGGGCGACGGGAGGGGGTTACAATGAGCAGTTCTTC.

In this sample, this clone is medium-sized. The chain couples TRBV11-2 to TRBJ1-1; D is undetermined. The CDR3 runs to 16 residues. V lost 0 bases and J lost 4, with 15 bases in between. From germline, CDR1 is SGHAT and CDR2 FQNNGV. The CDR3: CASSLDYRYWLTEAFF. The CDR3 region has the DNA TGTGCCAGCAGCTTAGATTATCGGTATTGGCTCACTGAAGCTTTCTTT.

CDR3 amino acids: CASSQHVTGSPLHF. CDR3 DNA: TGTGCCAGCAGCCAACATGTTACTGGCTCACCCCTCCACTTT. The genes are TRBV14 and TRBJ1-6; D gene unclear. V was trimmed by 2 bases and J by 10 bases, leaving 12 bases between them. Germline CDR1 and CDR2: SGHDN and FVKESK. The CDR3 has 14 residues.

CDR3 protein: CASNAGVWDEQFF. The CDR3 bases are TGTGCCAGCAATGCAGGGGTTTGGGATGAGCAGTTCTTC. The chain carries TRBV19 and TRBJ2-1, with D perhaps matching TRBD1 (6 bases). The CDR3 is 13 amino acids. Germline CDR1 LNHDA, CDR2 SQIVND (reference sequence). V lost 9 bases and J lost 8, with 17 bases in between.

By sample fraction, this clone is medium-sized. The V call is TRBV2, the J call TRBJ2-1, with 9 bases fitting TRBD2. Germline lookup yields CDR1 SNHLY and CDR2 FYNNEI. V lost 2 bases to trimming and J lost 7 bases; unmatched junction nucleotides: 6. CDR3 length: 15 amino acids. DNA of the CDR3: TGTGCCAGCAGTGAAATACTAGCGGGTAGAAATGAGCAGTTCTTC. Its translation is CASSEILAGRNEQFF. Filled out from reference TRBV2 and TRBJ2-1, the complete variable domain reads EPEVTQTPSHQVTQMGQEVILRCVPISNHLYFYWYRQILGQKVEFLVSFYNNEISEKSEIFDDQFSVERPDGSNFTLKIRSTKLEDSAMYFCASSEILAGRNEQFFGPGTRLTVL.

This clone is categorized as medium-sized (0.01 to 0.1%). The chain has TRBV6-1 and TRBJ2-2; D is ambiguous. The CDR3 is 15 residues long. Trimming shortened V by 5 bases and J by 1 base, and 11 bases separated the two germline ends. The germline V gene encodes CDR1 MNHNS and CDR2 SASEGT. The DNA of the CDR3 is TGTGCCAGCAGTCTACGATACCAGAACACCGGGGAGCTGTTTTTT. This encodes CASSLRYQNTGELFF.

The chain is built from TRBV5-6 and TRBJ2-7; 10 positions agree with TRBD1. With 1 base clipped from V and 6 bases from J, the junction kept 13 bases outside the gene matches. CDR1 is SGHDT, CDR2 YYEEEE, per germline. The CDR3 contains 17 residues. CDR3 sequence reads: CASSLRPGQGFFREQYF. As DNA, the CDR3 is TGTGCCAGCAGCTTGAGGCCGGGACAGGGGTTTTTTCGCGAGCAGTACTTC. The variable domain in full, completed from reference TRBV5-6 and TRBJ2-7, reads DAGVTQSPTHLIKTRGQQVTLRCSPKSGHDTVSWYQQALGQGPQFIFQYYEEEERQRGNFPDRFSGHQFPNYSSELNVNALLLGDSALYLCASSLRPGQGFFREQYFGPGTRLTVT.

This clone was counted only a few times. V is TRBV28 and J is TRBJ2-1, with 8 bases matching TRBD1. Germline V gene lookup returns CDR1 MDHEN and CDR2 SYDVKM. V was clipped by 2 bases and J by 2 bases; unmatched bases: 5. The CDR3 is 16 residues long. The CDR3 DNA sequence: TGTGCCAGCAGTTTAGAGACAGGGGAGGCCTACAATGAGCAGTTCTTC. As protein: CASSLETGEAYNEQFF.

By share, this clone counts as medium-sized. The V and J genes are TRBV12-3 or TRBV12-4 and TRBJ1-1, with 8 bases lining up with TRBD1. V shed 6 bases and J 4 bases; nucleotides not matched to a gene: 10. This CDR3 region has 15 residues. CDR3 sequence reads: CASRWTAGGSTEAFF. In DNA form, the CDR3 reads TGTGCCAGCAGATGGACGGCAGGGGGCTCCACTGAAGCTTTCTTT.

This clone has just one count. The V call is TRBV4-1, the J call TRBJ2-7; TRBD2 matches at 7 bases. The V segment lost 5 bases and the J segment 3 bases; nucleotides outside the gene matches: 10. Germline-derived CDR1 and CDR2 are MGHRA and YSYEKL. The CDR3 is 15 amino acids. The CDR3 reads CASSKTGSGVYEQYF. The CDR3 region has the DNA TGCGCCAGCAGCAAAACGGGGAGCGGGGTCTACGAGCAGTACTTC.

As regards this clone: Since no conserved phenylalanine or tryptophan closes the CDR3, a read error is the likely cause. V gene TRBV6-1 combines with J gene TRBJ1-6; unclear D gene. Trimming removed 3 bases from V and 9 bases from J, with 9 bases in between. In germline, CDR1 is MNHNS, CDR2 SASEGT. CDR3 size: 13 residues. CDR3 in amino acids: CASSDRVFSPLHY. Written as DNA, the CDR3 is TGTGCCAGCAGTGACCGGGTTTTTTCACCCCTCCACTAC.

The rearrangement links TRBV11-2 to TRBJ2-7, with D possibly matching TRBD1 (5 bases). The germline V gene encodes CDR1 SGHAT and CDR2 FQNNGV. Trimming stripped 7 bases from V and 2 bases from J, with 15 bases between. The CDR3 extends over 14 amino acids. CDR3 in amino acids: CASNSVQGTYEQYV. In DNA, the CDR3 is TGTGCCAGCAATTCTGTCCAGGGTACCTACGAGCAGTACGTC.

Comments on this clone: A read error may produce the germline difference seen at one junction end. The CDR3 nucleotides read TGTGCAATTACTAGCGGGGGGGCCCAAGGGACCAAGTACTTC. It yields the protein CAITSGGAQGTKYF. V usage is TRBV28 and J usage is TRBJ2-5; 13 nucleotides match TRBD2. CDR1 and CDR2 (germline): MDHEN, SYDVKM. The CDR3 has 14 residues.

This clone has at least ten counts. V usage is TRBV9 and J usage is TRBJ2-5; D gene ambiguous. Trimming pared 4 bases from V and 5 bases from J, leaving 12 bases between. This CDR3 has 13 amino acids. Germline V gene lookup returns CDR1 SGDLS and CDR2 YYNGEE. The CDR3 nucleotides read TGTGCCAGCAGCCCTCATAACGGGGAGACCCAGTACTTC. This translates into CASSPHNGETQYF. Full variable domain (missing parts from reference TRBV9 and TRBJ2-5): DSGVTQTPKHLITATGQRVTLRCSPRSGDLSVYWYQQSLDQGLQFLIQYYNGEERAKGNILERFSAQQFPDLHSELNLSSLELGDSALYFCASSPHNGETQYFGPGTRLLVL.

V is TRBV28 and J is TRBJ2-7; 10 bases align to TRBD1. CDR3 size: 16 residues. After removal of 4 bases from V and 2 bases from J, the junction contained 8 bases not matched to a gene. Germline V gene data show CDR1 as MDHEN and CDR2 as SYDVKM. CDR3 sequence (DNA): TGTGCCAGCAGTTCCCCCGCGGACAGGGGGACCTACGAGCAGTACTTC. Protein sequence: CASSSPADRGTYEQYF.

This clone was picked up many times. The J gene is TRBJ2-1, the V gene TRBV9; D may be TRBD1 or TRBD2 (5 bases each). Trimming removed 0 bases from V and 4 bases from J, with 20 bases in between. The CDR3 is 18 residues long. Germline values: CDR1 SGDLS, CDR2 YYNGEE. CDR3 nucleotide sequence: TGTGCCAGCAGCGTAGGGGGCCTCCGGGACGGACTTTACAATGAGCAGTTCTTC. It specifies CASSVGGLRDGLYNEQFF. Filled out from reference TRBV9 and TRBJ2-1, the complete variable domain reads DSGVTQTPKHLITATGQRVTLRCSPRSGDLSVYWYQQSLDQGLQFLIQYYNGEERAKGNILERFSAQQFPDLHSELNLSSLELGDSALYFCASSVGGLRDGLYNEQFFGPGTRLTVL.

This clone rates as medium-sized. The J gene is TRBJ1-1, the V gene TRBV20-1; 7 bases line up with TRBD1. Unmatched junction bases numbered 8, after V lost 3 bases and J lost 4 bases. Germline-derived CDR1 and CDR2 are DFQATT and SNEGSKA (reference sequence). The CDR3 is made up of 14 amino acids. As DNA, the CDR3 is TGCAGTGCTAGTCTCAGGGACAGATCCACTGAAGCTTTCTTT. It translates to CSASLRDRSTEAFF.

V usage is TRBV6-1 and J usage is TRBJ2-7; D remains ambiguous. The CDR3 is 13 amino acids. Deletions cut 8 bases from V and 3 bases from J, with 14 bases between. Germline V gene data show CDR1 as MNHNS and CDR2 as SASEGT. The DNA of the CDR3 is TGTGCCAGCCTCTCGGGCGCAGACTACGAGCAGTACTTC. The encoded protein is CASLSGADYEQYF.

In its sample, this clone is medium-sized (0.01 to 0.1%). The chain joins TRBV30 to TRBJ1-2; TRBD1 is a possible D gene (5 bases). Per germline, CDR1 GTSNPN and CDR2 SVGIG (reference sequence). Trimming removed 2 bases at V and 5 bases at J, with 12 bases between. The CDR3 consists of 13 residues. The CDR3 nucleotides are TGTGCCTGGAGTAAGGGACGGCAGTATGGCTACACCTTC. As protein: CAWSKGRQYGYTF.

This clone turned up a few times. The same CDR3 also results from other DNA sequences found in this sample. This chain connects TRBV2 to TRBJ2-7; D gene unclear. The germline gives CDR1 SNHLY, CDR2 FYNNEI. Deletions cut 9 bases from V and 3 bases from J, with 15 bases between. The CDR3 has 13 residues. The CDR3 region is CASLGRAFYEQYF. CDR3 in DNA: TGTGCCAGTCTTGGACGGGCCTTCTACGAGCAGTACTTC. Using reference TRBV2 and TRBJ2-7 for the parts outside the CDR3, the full variable domain is EPEVTQTPSHQVTQMGQEVILRCVPISNHLYFYWYRQILGQKVEFLVSFYNNEISEKSEIFDDQFSVERPDGSNFTLKIRSTKLEDSAMYFCASLGRAFYEQYFGPGTRLTVT.

This clone was recorded a few times. The chain's CDR3 is CASSGNRQGNYTF. CDR3 DNA: TGTGCCAGCAGTGGGAACAGACAGGGAAACTACACCTTC. V is TRBV6-1 and J is TRBJ1-2; 7 nucleotides match TRBD1. The trim removed 4 bases at V and 10 bases at J, leaving 9 bases unmatched. There are 13 residues in the CDR3. Germline CDR1 and CDR2: MNHNS and SASEGT.

This clone was observed at least ten times. This chain joins TRBV6-2 or TRBV6-3 and TRBJ2-5; 7 positions agree with TRBD2. Trimming took 5 bases from V and 2 from J; bases not matched to a gene: 5. The CDR3 spans 14 residues. Germline V gene lookup returns CDR1 MNHEY and CDR2 SVGEGT. CDR3 sequence: CASSDRDYQETQYF. The CDR3 DNA is TGTGCCAGCAGTGACCGGGACTATCAAGAGACCCAGTACTTC.

This clone was picked up many times. The rearrangement uses TRBV5-5 and TRBJ1-1, with D unresolved. The germline gives CDR1 SGHKS, CDR2 YYEKEE (reference sequence). Deletions cut 5 bases from V and 8 bases from J, with 13 bases between. There are 12 residues in the CDR3. The CDR3 coding sequence is TGTGCCAGCAGAAGAATGGGCACCGAAGCTTTCTTT. Translated, it gives CASRRMGTEAFF.

The table lists this clone with a few counts. The V gene is TRBV20-1, the J gene TRBJ2-5; D is perhaps TRBD2 (7 bases). The CDR3 has 13 residues. The germline V gene encodes CDR1 DFQATT and CDR2 SNEGSKA (reference sequence). CDR3 sequence: CRGGPGGGKTQYF. CDR3 nucleotides: TGCAGAGGGGGGCCGGGAGGTGGGAAGACCCAGTACTTC.

This clone has more than one count but fewer than ten. The V gene is TRBV6-6, the J gene TRBJ2-7; 11 nucleotides line up with TRBD2. Germline CDR1 is MNHNY and CDR2 is SVGAGI (reference sequence). V trimming: 2 bases; J trimming: 3 bases; junction bases outside the gene matches: 0. There are 14 residues in the CDR3. The CDR3 nucleotides are TGTGCCAGCAGTTACGGGACTAGCGGCTACGAGCAGTACTTC. Translating gives CASSYGTSGYEQYF.